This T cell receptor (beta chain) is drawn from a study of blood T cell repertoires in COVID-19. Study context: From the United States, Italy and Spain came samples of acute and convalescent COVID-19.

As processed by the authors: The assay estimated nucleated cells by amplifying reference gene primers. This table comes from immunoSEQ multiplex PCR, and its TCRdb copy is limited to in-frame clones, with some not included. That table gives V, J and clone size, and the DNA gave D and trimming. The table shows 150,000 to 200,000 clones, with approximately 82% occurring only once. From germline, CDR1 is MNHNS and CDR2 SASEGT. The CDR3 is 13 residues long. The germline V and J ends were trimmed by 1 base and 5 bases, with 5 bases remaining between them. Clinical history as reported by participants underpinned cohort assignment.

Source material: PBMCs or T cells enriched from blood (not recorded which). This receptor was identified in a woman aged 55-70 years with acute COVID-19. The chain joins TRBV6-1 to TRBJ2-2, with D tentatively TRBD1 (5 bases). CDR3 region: CASSEEGTGELFF. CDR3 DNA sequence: TGTGCCAGCAGTGAAGAGGGGACCGGGGAGCTGTTTTTT.